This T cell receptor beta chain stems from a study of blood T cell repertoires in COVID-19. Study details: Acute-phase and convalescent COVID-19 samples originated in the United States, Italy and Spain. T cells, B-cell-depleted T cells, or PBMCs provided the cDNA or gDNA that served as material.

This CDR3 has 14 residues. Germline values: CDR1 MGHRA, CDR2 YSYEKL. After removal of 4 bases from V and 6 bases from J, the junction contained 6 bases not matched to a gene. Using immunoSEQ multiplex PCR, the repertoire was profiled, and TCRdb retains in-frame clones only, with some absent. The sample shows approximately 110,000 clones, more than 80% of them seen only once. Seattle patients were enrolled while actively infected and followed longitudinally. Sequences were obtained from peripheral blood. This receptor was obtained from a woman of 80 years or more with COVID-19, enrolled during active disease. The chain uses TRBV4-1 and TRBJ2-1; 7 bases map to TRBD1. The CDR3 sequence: CASSPRRQGNEQFF. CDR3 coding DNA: TGCGCCAGCAGCCCGAGGAGACAGGGCAATGAGCAGTTCTTC.